Below, one T cell receptor (beta chain) is given with its context. The sample holds other DNA sequences that translate to the same CDR3. Under the authors' procedure: Amplification from reference gene primers served as the basis for estimated nucleated cell counts. Measured with immunoSEQ multiplex PCR; TCRdb has only the in-frame clones, and not every one. V, J and clone size reflect that table, while D and trimming were determined from the DNA. Here the sample spans fewer than 200,000 clones, about 83% being singletons. These data are taken from a study of blood T cell repertoires in COVID-19. Background on the study: From T cells, B-cell-depleted T cells, or PBMCs came the material, which was cDNA or gDNA.

The V and J ends lost 6 bases and 3 bases, in that order; junction bases with no gene match: 2. CDR1 is MDHEN and CDR2 is SYDVKM in the germline V gene. The CDR3 extends over 12 amino acids. The sequencing sample was made of PBMCs or T cells enriched from blood (not recorded which). This TCR came from a woman in her 50s in a cohort exposed to, infected with or recovered from COVID-19 (not recorded which). V is TRBV28 and J is TRBJ2-7, with TRBD1 identical over 7 bases. CDR3 DNA sequence: TGTGCCAGCAGACGGACAGGCTACGAGCAGTACTTC. This codes for CASRRTGYEQYF.